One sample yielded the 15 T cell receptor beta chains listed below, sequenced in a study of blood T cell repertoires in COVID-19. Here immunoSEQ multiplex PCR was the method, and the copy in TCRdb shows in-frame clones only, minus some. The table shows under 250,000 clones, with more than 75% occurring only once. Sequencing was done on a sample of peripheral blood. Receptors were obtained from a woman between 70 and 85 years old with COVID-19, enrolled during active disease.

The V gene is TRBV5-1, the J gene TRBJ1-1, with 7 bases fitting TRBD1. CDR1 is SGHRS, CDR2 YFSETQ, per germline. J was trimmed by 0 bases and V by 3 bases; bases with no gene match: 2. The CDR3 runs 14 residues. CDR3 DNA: TGCGCCAGCAGCTCACAGGGGATGAACACTGAAGCTTTCTTT. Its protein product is CASSSQGMNTEAFF.

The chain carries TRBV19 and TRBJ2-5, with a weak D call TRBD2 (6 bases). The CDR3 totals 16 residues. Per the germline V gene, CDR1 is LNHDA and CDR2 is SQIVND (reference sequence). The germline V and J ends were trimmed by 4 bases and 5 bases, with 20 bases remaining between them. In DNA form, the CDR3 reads TGTGCCAGTAGTAGCCCTTCCAGACTAGGAGGGGAGACCCAGTACTTC. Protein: CASSSPSRLGGETQYF. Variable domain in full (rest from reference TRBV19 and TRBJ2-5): DGGITQSPKYLFRKEGQNVTLSCEQNLNHDAMYWYRQDPGQGLRLIYYSQIVNDFQKGDIAEGYSVSREKKESFPLTVTSAQKNPTAFYLCASSSPSRLGGETQYFGPGTRLLVL.

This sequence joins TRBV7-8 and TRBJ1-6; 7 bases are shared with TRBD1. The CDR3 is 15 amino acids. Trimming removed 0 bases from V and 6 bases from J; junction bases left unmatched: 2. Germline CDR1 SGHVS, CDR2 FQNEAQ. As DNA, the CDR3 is TGTGCCAGCAGCTTAGCCGGGACAGCTAATTCACCCCTCCACTTT. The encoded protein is CASSLAGTANSPLHF.

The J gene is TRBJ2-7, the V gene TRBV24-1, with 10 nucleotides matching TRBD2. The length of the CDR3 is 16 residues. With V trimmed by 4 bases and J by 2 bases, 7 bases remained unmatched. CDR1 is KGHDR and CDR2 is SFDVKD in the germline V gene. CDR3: CATSDPSGRSPYEQYF. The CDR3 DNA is TGTGCCACCAGTGACCCTAGCGGGAGATCGCCCTACGAGCAGTACTTC.

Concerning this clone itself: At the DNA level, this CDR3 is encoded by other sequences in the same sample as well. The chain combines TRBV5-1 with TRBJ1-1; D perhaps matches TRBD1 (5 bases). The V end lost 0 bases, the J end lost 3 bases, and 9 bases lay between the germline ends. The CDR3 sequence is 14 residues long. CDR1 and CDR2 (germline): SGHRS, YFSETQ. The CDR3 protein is CASSLERGDTEAFF. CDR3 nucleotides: TGCGCCAGCAGCTTGGAACGGGGGGACACTGAAGCTTTCTTT.

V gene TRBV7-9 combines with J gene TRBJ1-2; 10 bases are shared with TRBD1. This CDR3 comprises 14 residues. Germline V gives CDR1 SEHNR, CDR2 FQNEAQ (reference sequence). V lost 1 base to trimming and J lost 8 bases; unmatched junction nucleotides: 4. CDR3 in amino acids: CASSLGGTGDGYTF. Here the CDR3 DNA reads TGTGCCAGCAGCTTAGGGGGGACAGGGGACGGCTACACCTTC.

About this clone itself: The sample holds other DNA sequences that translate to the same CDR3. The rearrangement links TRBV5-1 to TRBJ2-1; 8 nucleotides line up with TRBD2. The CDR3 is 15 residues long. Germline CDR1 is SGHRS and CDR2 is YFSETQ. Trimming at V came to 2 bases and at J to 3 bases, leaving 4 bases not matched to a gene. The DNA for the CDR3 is TGCGCCAGCAGCTTCCTAGCGGGCAGCTACAATGAGCAGTTCTTC. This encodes CASSFLAGSYNEQFF.

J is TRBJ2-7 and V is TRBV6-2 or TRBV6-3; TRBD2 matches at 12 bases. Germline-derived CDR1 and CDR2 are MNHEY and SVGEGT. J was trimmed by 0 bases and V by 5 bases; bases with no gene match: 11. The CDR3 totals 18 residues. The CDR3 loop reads CASSTRLAGVSLSYEQYF. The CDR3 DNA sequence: TGTGCCAGCAGTACAAGACTAGCGGGAGTCTCTCTCTCCTACGAGCAGTACTTC.

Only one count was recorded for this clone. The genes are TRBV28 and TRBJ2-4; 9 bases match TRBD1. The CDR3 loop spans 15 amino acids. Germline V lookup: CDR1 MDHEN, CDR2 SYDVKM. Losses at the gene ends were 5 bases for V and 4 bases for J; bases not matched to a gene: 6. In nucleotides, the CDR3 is TGTGCCAGCAGTAGGTTGGGACAGGGAAAAAACATTCAGTACTTC. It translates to CASSRLGQGKNIQYF.

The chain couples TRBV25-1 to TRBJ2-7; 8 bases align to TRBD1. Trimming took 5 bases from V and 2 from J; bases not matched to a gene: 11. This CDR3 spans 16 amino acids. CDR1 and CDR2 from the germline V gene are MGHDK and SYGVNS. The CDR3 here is CASSHRTGSFAYEQYF. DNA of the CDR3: TGTGCCAGCAGTCATCGGACAGGGTCGTTTGCCTACGAGCAGTACTTC.

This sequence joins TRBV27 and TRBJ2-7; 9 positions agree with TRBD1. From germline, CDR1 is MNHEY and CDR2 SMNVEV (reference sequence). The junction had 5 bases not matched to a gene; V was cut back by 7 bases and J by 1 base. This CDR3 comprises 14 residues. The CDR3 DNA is TGTGCCAGCAAATTGGGACAGGGATCCTACGAGCAGTACTTC. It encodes CASKLGQGSYEQYF.

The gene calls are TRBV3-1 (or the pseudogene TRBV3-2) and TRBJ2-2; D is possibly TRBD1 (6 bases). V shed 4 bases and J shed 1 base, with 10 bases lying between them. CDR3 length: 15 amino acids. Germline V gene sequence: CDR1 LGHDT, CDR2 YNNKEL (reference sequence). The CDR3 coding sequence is TGTGCCAGCAGCCGGCAGGGACAGAACACCGGGGAGCTGTTTTTT. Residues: CASSRQGQNTGELFF.

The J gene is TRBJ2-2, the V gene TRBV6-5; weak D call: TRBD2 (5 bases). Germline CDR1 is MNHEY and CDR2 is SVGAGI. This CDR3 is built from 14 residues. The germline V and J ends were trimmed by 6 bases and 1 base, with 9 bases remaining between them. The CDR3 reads CASRSSQNTGELFF. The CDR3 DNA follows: TGTGCCAGCAGATCTAGCCAGAACACCGGGGAGCTGTTTTTT.

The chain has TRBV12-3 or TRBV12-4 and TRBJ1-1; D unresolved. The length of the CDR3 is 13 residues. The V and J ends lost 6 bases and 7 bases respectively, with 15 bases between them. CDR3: CASSLLLRGEAFF. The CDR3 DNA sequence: TGTGCCAGCAGCCTTCTACTTCGGGGTGAAGCTTTCTTT.

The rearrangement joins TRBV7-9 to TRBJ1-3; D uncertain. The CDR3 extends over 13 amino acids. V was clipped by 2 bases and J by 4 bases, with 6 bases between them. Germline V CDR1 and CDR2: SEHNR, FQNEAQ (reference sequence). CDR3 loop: CASSLMQGNTIYF. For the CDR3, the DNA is TGTGCCAGCAGCTTAATGCAGGGAAACACCATATATTTT.